Included here is one T cell receptor (beta chain) sequence, with context. Those enrolled, adults aged about 18 to 89 years, came from about two dozen US areas. The entry originates in a study of blood T cell repertoires in COVID-19. The CDR3 spans 13 residues. V was trimmed by 2 bases and J by 3 bases, leaving 5 bases between them. Germline CDR1 and CDR2: MNHEY and SMNVEV (reference sequence). Sequenced by immunoSEQ multiplex PCR; TCRdb stores in-frame clones only, minus some. The sample contains about 400,000 clones, roughly nine tenths of which appear only once. The clonotype originates from a woman aged 25 to 39 who had recovered from COVID-19. The V call is TRBV27, the J call TRBJ1-5; D is uncertain. Sequencing input: PBMCs or T cells enriched from blood (not recorded which). The CDR3 here is CASSLGPNQPQHF. The CDR3 region has the DNA TGTGCCAGCAGTTTAGGCCCCAATCAGCCCCAGCATTTT.